The 32 T cell receptor beta chains reported below all come from one sample, sequenced in a study of T cells in Graves' hyperthyroidism and ophthalmopathy. TCR beta CDR3 regions were amplified from RNA transcripts. Initially, a first-round RT-PCR of the TCR CDR3 employed the HTBI primer set. One entry per CDR3 protein results from TCRdb running MiXCR on the multiplex PCR reads. The sample includes about 380,000 distinct CDR3 sequences, approximately 15% seen only once; the top ten take 11%. Specimen: blood. The receptors derive from a woman aged 55-75 years with Graves' hyperthyroidism.

In its sample, this clonotype was seen many times. The V call is TRBV29-1, the J call TRBJ2-7; D tentatively reads TRBD1 or TRBD2 (6 bases each). V lost 7 bases and J 0 bases, leaving 19 bases between the germline ends. The CDR3 loop spans 15 amino acids. Germline V gene data show CDR1 as SQVTM and CDR2 as ANQGSEA. The DNA of the CDR3 is TGCAGCGCTACCGGACGGGGGCTAACCTCCTACGAGCAGTACTTC. Protein sequence: CSATGRGLTSYEQYF.

The sample holds many counts of this clonotype. The rearrangement joins TRBV2 to TRBJ2-5; TRBD2 matches 10 bases. V lost 3 bases and J lost 3; bases outside the gene matches: 4. The germline V gene encodes CDR1 SNHLY and CDR2 FYNNEI. The CDR3 contains 15 residues. The chain's CDR3 is CASSESSGRKETQYF. The CDR3, as DNA: TGTGCCAGCAGTGAGAGTAGCGGGAGGAAAGAGACCCAGTACTTC.

In this sample, this clonotype turned up many times. The chain uses TRBV28 and TRBJ2-5; 8 bases line up with TRBD1. Per the germline V gene, CDR1 is MDHEN and CDR2 is SYDVKM. There are 15 residues in the CDR3. With V trimmed by 6 bases and J by 2 bases, 8 bases remained unmatched. The CDR3 coding sequence is TGTGCCAGCAGCTATATTGGACAGGGACAAGAGACCCAGTACTTC. It codes for CASSYIGQGQETQYF.

This rearrangement joins TRBV18 to TRBJ1-1; 7 bases are a match to TRBD1. The germline V gene has CDR1 KGHSH and CDR2 LQKENI. CDR3 length: 14 amino acids. With V trimmed by 3 bases and J by 3 bases, 4 bases remained unmatched. The CDR3 loop is CASSPRGTDTEAFF. CDR3 coding DNA: TGTGCCAGCTCACCCCGCGGGACAGACACTGAAGCTTTCTTT.

The V and J genes are TRBV19 and TRBJ1-2; possible D gene TRBD1, 5 bases. CDR1 LNHDA and CDR2 SQIVND come from the germline V gene (reference sequence). V lost 7 bases to trimming and J lost 0 bases, with 9 bases between them. This CDR3 has 13 residues. The CDR3 DNA reads TGTGCCAGTACTCGACAGACTAACTATGGCTACACCTTC. Translation gives CASTRQTNYGYTF.

This clonotype was observed a few times. The chain is built from TRBV15 and TRBJ1-5, with 8 bases matching TRBD1. The trim removed 2 bases at V and 4 bases at J, leaving 10 bases unmatched. Per the germline V gene, CDR1 is LNHNV and CDR2 is YYDKDF (reference sequence). The CDR3 sequence is 17 residues long. CDR3 residues: CATSRSTDRAVNQPQHF. The CDR3 nucleotides are TGTGCCACCAGCAGATCGACGGACAGGGCCGTTAATCAGCCCCAGCATTTT.

This clonotype has only a few counts. The chain joins TRBV12-3 or TRBV12-4 to TRBJ1-1, with unresolved D. The CDR3 is 13 residues long. With 2 bases removed from V and 4 bases from J, the gap between germline ends came to 8 bases. The CDR3 sequence is CASSLRQFTEAFF. The CDR3 region has the DNA TGTGCCAGCAGTTTACGGCAGTTCACTGAAGCTTTCTTT.

This clonotype was observed at least ten times. This chain links TRBV12-3 or TRBV12-4 with TRBJ1-1; 9 nucleotides match TRBD1. Trimming removed 6 bases from V and 10 bases from J; junction bases left unmatched: 6. CDR3 length equals 12 residues. The CDR3 bases are TGTGCCAGCAGCGCCGGGACAGGGAGAGCTTTCTTT. Protein sequence: CASSAGTGRAFF.

The rearrangement joins TRBV11-2 to TRBJ1-1; TRBD1 matches at 8 bases. This CDR3 contains 14 residues. Germline CDR1 and CDR2: SGHAT and FQNNGV. After removal of 6 bases from V and 1 base from J, the junction contained 4 bases not matched to a gene. CDR3 amino acids: CASRFDRGNTEAFF. For the CDR3, the DNA is TGTGCCAGCAGATTCGACAGGGGGAACACTGAAGCTTTCTTT.

This clonotype turned up a few times. The rearrangement uses TRBV4-1 and TRBJ2-7, with D perhaps given as TRBD1 or TRBD2 (5 bases each). In germline, CDR1 is MGHRA, CDR2 YSYEKL. V dropped 1 base and J dropped 6 bases, with 22 bases sitting between them. The CDR3 contains 17 residues. The CDR3 sequence is CASSQVGRSGSRFEQYF. CDR3 DNA: TGCGCCAGCAGCCAAGTTGGTAGGTCAGGGAGTCGTTTCGAGCAGTACTTC.

This clonotype was found many times. The gene calls are TRBV6-1 and TRBJ1-2; 7 nucleotides align to TRBD1. Germline V gives CDR1 MNHNS, CDR2 SASEGT. The CDR3 covers 15 residues. J lost 2 bases, V lost 4 bases, and 7 bases had no gene match. The CDR3 region is CASSAYGQDNYGYTF. CDR3 coding DNA: TGTGCCAGCAGTGCGTACGGACAGGACAACTATGGCTACACCTTC.

This clonotype has at least ten counts. The chain uses TRBV5-1 and TRBJ2-1; 9 bases are shared with TRBD2. Germline V CDR1 and CDR2: SGHRS, YFSETQ. The CDR3 is 14 residues long. The V gene end was trimmed by 4 bases and the J gene end by 4 bases; junction bases not matched to a gene: 3. The chain's CDR3 is CASSPLAGYNEQFF. The CDR3 DNA is TGCGCCAGCAGCCCACTAGCGGGTTACAATGAGCAGTTCTTC.

This clonotype occurred many times. The chain employs TRBV28 and TRBJ1-5; unclear D gene. Trimming pared 3 bases from V and 0 bases from J, leaving 9 bases between. The CDR3 consists of 15 residues. CDR1 and CDR2 from the germline V gene are MDHEN and SYDVKM. The CDR3 reads CASSLVVNSNQPQHF. The CDR3 coding sequence is TGTGCCAGCAGTTTGGTAGTTAATAGCAATCAGCCCCAGCATTTT.

This clonotype was picked up many times. CDR3 sequence: CASRTRGSYEQYF. The CDR3 DNA sequence: TGTGCCAGCAGAACGCGAGGGTCCTACGAGCAGTACTTC. The V and J genes are TRBV28 and TRBJ2-7, with a possible D match to TRBD2 (5 bases). From germline, CDR1 is MDHEN and CDR2 SYDVKM. V was cut by 6 bases and J by 1 base, with 10 bases left in between. CDR3 length equals 13 residues.

The V gene is TRBV6-1, the J gene TRBJ2-1; weak D call: TRBD2 (6 bases). CDR1 MNHNS and CDR2 SASEGT come from the germline V gene. The CDR3 covers 14 residues. The ends were cut back, 7 bases at V and 10 bases at J, with 20 bases in the middle. The CDR3 DNA reads TGTGCCAGCACTAAGAGGATCCACGCGGGGGAGCAGTTCTTC. Its translation is CASTKRIHAGEQFF.

In this sample, this clonotype turned up many times. The V call is TRBV20-1, the J call TRBJ1-2, with D maybe TRBD1 (5 bases). Looked up from germline, CDR1 is DFQATT and CDR2 is SNEGSKA (reference sequence). This CDR3 spans 15 amino acids. Trimming shortened V by 0 bases and J by 2 bases, and 13 bases separated the two germline ends. The CDR3 here is CSARDRGDGNYGYTF. In DNA, the CDR3 is TGCAGTGCTAGAGATCGAGGGGATGGAAACTATGGCTACACCTTC.

This clonotype was seen at least ten times. This chain links TRBV5-5 with TRBJ2-4, with TRBD1 matching 9 bases. This CDR3 region has 13 residues. Germline CDR1 reads SGHKS; CDR2 reads YYEKEE (reference sequence). V lost 2 bases to trimming and J lost 8 bases; unmatched junction nucleotides: 2. The CDR3 bases are TGTGCCAGCAGCTTACGACAGGGGGACATTCAGTACTTC. Encoded protein: CASSLRQGDIQYF.

This clonotype occurred many times. The rearrangement uses TRBV5-1 and TRBJ2-5; 10 bases align to TRBD2. Per germline, CDR1 SGHRS and CDR2 YFSETQ. With V trimmed by 0 bases and J by 4 bases, 6 bases remained unmatched. The CDR3 extends over 16 amino acids. CDR3 region: CASSLVTGTSVETQYF. The CDR3, as DNA: TGCGCCAGCAGCTTGGTCACCGGGACTAGCGTAGAGACCCAGTACTTC. The whole variable domain, filled in from reference TRBV5-1 and TRBJ2-5, reads KAGVTQTPRYLIKTRGQQVTLSCSPISGHRSVSWYQQTPGQGLQFLFEYFSETQRNKGNFPGRFSGRQFSNSRSEMNVSTLELGDSALYLCASSLVTGTSVETQYFGPGTRLLVL.

The chain employs TRBV7-9 and TRBJ2-5; D is perhaps TRBD1 (6 bases). Germline assignment: CDR1 SEHNR and CDR2 FQNEAQ (reference sequence). The CDR3 covers 15 residues. The ends were cut back, 2 bases at V and 5 bases at J, with 15 bases in the middle. The CDR3 region has the DNA TGTGCCAGCAGCTTAAAAGGGACATTAGGGGAGACCCAGTACTTC. Encoded protein: CASSLKGTLGETQYF.

This clonotype was picked up many times. V and J are TRBV11-2 and TRBJ2-1; maybe TRBD1 (5 bases). Germline V gene sequence: CDR1 SGHAT, CDR2 FQNNGV. V lost 3 bases and J lost 10, with 13 bases in between. This CDR3 spans 13 amino acids. In DNA form, the CDR3 reads TGTGCCAGCAGCTTTGGGGCTCTAAGAGAGCAGTTCTTC. It codes for CASSFGALREQFF.

This clonotype was detected only a few times. V gene TRBV5-5 combines with J gene TRBJ2-2; D gene uncertain. Germline V CDR1 and CDR2: SGHKS, YYEKEE (reference sequence). Between the trimmed V and J ends, which lost 1 base and 8 bases, there was a span of 9 bases. This CDR3 is built from 13 residues. CDR3 sequence (DNA): TGTGCCAGCAGCTTGTACCTTTTGGGGGAGCTGTTTTTT. Translating it yields CASSLYLLGELFF.

The CDR3 bases are TGCAGTGCTAGAGTTCCGGGACTAGCGGGAGCATTCAATGAGCAGTTCTTC. It translates to CSARVPGLAGAFNEQFF. The chain links TRBV20-1 to TRBJ2-1; 14 nucleotides match TRBD2. CDR1 DFQATT and CDR2 SNEGSKA come from the germline V gene (reference sequence). The trim removed 1 base at V and 6 bases at J, leaving 8 bases unmatched. The CDR3 runs to 17 residues.

The J gene is TRBJ2-5, the V gene TRBV10-2, with 10 nucleotides matching TRBD2. Germline CDR1 is WSHSY and CDR2 is SAAADI. This CDR3 is 13 amino acids long. With V trimmed by 6 bases and J by 2 bases, 0 bases remained unmatched. CDR3 residues: CASRLAGQETQYF. For the CDR3, the DNA is TGCGCCAGCAGACTAGCGGGACAAGAGACCCAGTACTTC.

The J gene is TRBJ2-1, the V gene TRBV6-5; 8 bases match TRBD2. The CDR3 has 15 residues. The V gene end was trimmed by 1 base and the J gene end by 8 bases; junction bases not matched to a gene: 7. CDR1 and CDR2 (germline): MNHEY, SVGAGI. DNA of the CDR3: TGTGCCAGCAGTTACTTAGGCCAGCGGGAGTATGAGCAGTTCTTC. This sequence encodes CASSYLGQREYEQFF.

This clonotype was detected ten times or more. The chain has TRBV20-1 and TRBJ2-1; D gene unclear. The CDR3 is made up of 15 amino acids. The V end lost 0 bases, the J end lost 2 bases, and 11 bases lay between the germline ends. Germline CDR1 and CDR2: DFQATT and SNEGSKA (reference sequence). CDR3 bases: TGCAGTGCTAGAGATAAGCAGGCTCCCTACAATGAGCAGTTCTTC. Encoded protein: CSARDKQAPYNEQFF.

The chain combines TRBV5-4 with TRBJ2-7; 11 bases are shared with TRBD1. This CDR3 is 15 amino acids long. Germline-derived CDR1 and CDR2 are SGHNT and YYREEE (reference sequence). The V gene end was trimmed by 4 bases and the J gene end by 6 bases; junction bases not matched to a gene: 9. The CDR3 sequence is CASSPGQGGSSEQYF. The CDR3 region has the DNA TGTGCCAGCAGCCCGGGACAGGGGGGGAGTTCCGAGCAGTACTTC.

This clonotype appeared a few times. This chain joins TRBV6-1 and TRBJ2-2, with 9 bases lining up with TRBD1. The CDR3 has 16 residues. V trimming: 6 bases; J trimming: 5 bases; junction bases outside the gene matches: 10. Germline loops: CDR1 MNHNS, CDR2 SASEGT. In DNA, the CDR3 is TGTGCCAGCAGCCCCGGACAGGGGAAGGGGACCGGGGAGCTGTTTTTT. It encodes CASSPGQGKGTGELFF.

This clonotype has at least ten counts. This chain joins TRBV11-2 and TRBJ2-3; D is unclear. Per germline, CDR1 SGHAT and CDR2 FQNNGV. V lost 5 bases, J lost 5 bases, and 14 bases lay in between. The CDR3 is made up of 14 amino acids. CDR3 bases: TGTGCCAGCAGCCGCGGCAGCTCCGTAGATACGCAGTATTTT. Protein product: CASSRGSSVDTQYF.

This clonotype was detected only a few times. The genes are TRBV5-6 and TRBJ2-2, with TRBD2 matching 8 bases. The ends lost 2 bases at V and 3 bases at J; junction bases unmatched: 9. The germline gives CDR1 SGHDT, CDR2 YYEEEE. The CDR3 length is 17 residues. In DNA, the CDR3 is TGTGCCAGCAGCTTCGGCCTATCGGGAGGGGACACCGGGGAGCTGTTTTTT. Translating it yields CASSFGLSGGDTGELFF.

This clonotype was recorded many times. V gene TRBV27 combines with J gene TRBJ1-6; D gene ambiguous. V was shortened by 0 bases and J by 7 bases, with 4 bases between the two germline ends. Germline lookup yields CDR1 MNHEY and CDR2 SMNVEV (reference sequence). The CDR3 runs to 13 residues. CDR3 sequence: CASSLSWNSPLHF. For the CDR3, the DNA is TGTGCCAGCAGTTTATCGTGGAATTCACCCCTCCACTTT.

This clonotype was recorded many times. J is TRBJ2-5 and V is TRBV20-1; the D is unclear. The V gene's germline CDR1 is DFQATT and CDR2 SNEGSKA (reference sequence). The V gene lost 0 bases and the J gene lost 1 base, with 15 bases spanning the gap. This CDR3 spans 16 amino acids. This CDR3 is CSARDTREEFQETQYF. In DNA form, the CDR3 reads TGCAGTGCTAGAGATACTCGCGAGGAGTTCCAAGAGACCCAGTACTTC.

This clonotype was recorded at least ten times. The gene calls are TRBV18 and TRBJ2-2, with D perhaps TRBD1 or TRBD2 (5 bases each). V dropped 4 bases and J dropped 4 bases, with 13 bases sitting between them. The CDR3 consists of 15 residues. Per germline, CDR1 KGHSH and CDR2 LQKENI. The CDR3 is CASSRGTPGTGELFF. CDR3 DNA: TGTGCCAGCTCACGTGGGACCCCAGGCACCGGGGAGCTGTTTTTT.